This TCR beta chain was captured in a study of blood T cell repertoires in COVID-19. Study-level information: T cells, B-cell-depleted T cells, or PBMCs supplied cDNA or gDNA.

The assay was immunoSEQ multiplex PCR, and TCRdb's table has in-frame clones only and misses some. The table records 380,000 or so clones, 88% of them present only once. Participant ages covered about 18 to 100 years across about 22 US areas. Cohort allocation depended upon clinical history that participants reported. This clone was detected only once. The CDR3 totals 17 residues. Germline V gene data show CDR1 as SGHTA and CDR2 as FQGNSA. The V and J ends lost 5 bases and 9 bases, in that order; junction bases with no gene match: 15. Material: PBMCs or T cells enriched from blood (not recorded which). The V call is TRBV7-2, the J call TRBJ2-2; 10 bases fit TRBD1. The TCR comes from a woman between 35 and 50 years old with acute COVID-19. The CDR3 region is CASSRNLDRGSSRELFF. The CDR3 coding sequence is TGTGCCAGCAGCCGCAACCTGGACAGGGGGTCCAGCCGGGAGCTGTTTTTT. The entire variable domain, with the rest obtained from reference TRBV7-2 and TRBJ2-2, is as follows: GAGVSQSPSNKVTEKGKDVELRCDPISGHTALYWYRQSLGQGLEFLIYFQGNSAPDKSGLPSDRFSAERTGGSVSTLTIQRTQQEDSAVYLCASSRNLDRGSSRELFFGEGSRLTVL.